These 23 T cell receptor beta chains share one sample of origin, sequenced in a study of shared clonotypes between healthy human individuals. Profiled with immunoSEQ multiplex PCR; TCRdb holds only in-frame clones, not every one. This table holds hundreds of thousands of clones, roughly four fifths found once. Sequenced material: PBMCs. These TCRs come from a woman in her thirties or forties in good health. Some clones in this sample may be carry-over from other donors' samples.

This clone was counted a few times. The V call is TRBV11-3, the J call TRBJ1-1, with 8 positions matching TRBD1. There are 15 residues in the CDR3. Trimming cost V 9 bases and J 0 bases; bases outside gene matches: 9. Per germline, CDR1 SGHNT and CDR2 YENEEA. CDR3 bases: TGTGCCAGTAGCGACAGGGGTGATATGAACACTGAAGCTTTCTTT. Amino acids: CASSDRGDMNTEAFF.

The rearrangement joins TRBV6-1 to TRBJ2-7, with 8 bases matching TRBD2. Germline-derived CDR1 and CDR2 are MNHNS and SASEGT. Losses at the gene ends were 2 bases for V and 2 bases for J; bases not matched to a gene: 5. The CDR3 contains 15 residues. CDR3 amino acids: CASSEPPGGPYEQYF. The CDR3 DNA reads TGTGCCAGCAGTGAACCCCCGGGAGGGCCCTACGAGCAGTACTTC.

The chain uses TRBV30 and TRBJ2-3; maybe TRBD1 (6 bases). Germline V CDR1 and CDR2: GTSNPN, SVGIG (reference sequence). Trimming left V 4 bases short and J 3 bases short, with 11 bases between. The CDR3 has 13 amino acids. CDR3 sequence: CAWTDRFTDTQYF. The CDR3 coding sequence is TGTGCCTGGACAGACAGGTTTACAGATACGCAGTATTTT.

There are a few counts of this clone. This likely reflects a read error, since a far larger clone is one base away. This specimen includes other DNA sequences encoding the same CDR3. CDR3 residues: CAWSPGLSYGYTF. The CDR3 nucleotides read TGTGCCTGGAGTCCCGGCTTAAGCTATGGCTACACCTTC. The chain carries TRBV30 and TRBJ1-2; D not certain. Germline V lookup: CDR1 GTSNPN, CDR2 SVGIG (reference sequence). The V and J ends lost 2 bases and 4 bases respectively, with 11 bases between them. The CDR3 is 13 amino acids.

About this clone itself: The same CDR3 also results from other DNA sequences found in this sample. The gene calls are TRBV27 and TRBJ1-5; TRBD1 matches 7 bases. This CDR3 comprises 15 residues. J lost 0 bases, V lost 2 bases, and 1 base had no gene match. CDR1 and CDR2 from the germline V gene are MNHEY and SMNVEV (reference sequence). The CDR3 DNA follows: TGTGCCAGCAGTTTAAACAGGGGTAGCAATCAGCCCCAGCATTTT. Its translation: CASSLNRGSNQPQHF.

The chain has TRBV10-2 and TRBJ1-5; the D gene is possibly TRBD1 (5 bases). CDR3 length: 13 residues. Germline V lookup: CDR1 WSHSY, CDR2 SAAADI. Between the trimmed V and J ends, which lost 10 bases and 6 bases, there was a span of 16 bases. CDR3 DNA sequence: TGCGCCACCCATGGGACTCTGCCTCAGCCCCAGCATTTT. This encodes CATHGTLPQPQHF.

This chain links TRBV5-4 with TRBJ2-1; perhaps TRBD2 as D (5 bases). This CDR3 comprises 14 residues. The V end lost 0 bases, the J end lost 2 bases, and 6 bases lay between the germline ends. CDR1 is SGHNT, CDR2 YYREEE, per germline (reference sequence). CDR3 coding DNA: TGTGCCAGCAGCTTGGCCGGGGCCTACAATGAGCAGTTCTTC. Translating it yields CASSLAGAYNEQFF.

This clone was detected a few times. The chain links TRBV27 to TRBJ2-7, with D perhaps TRBD1 (6 bases). Germline loops: CDR1 MNHEY, CDR2 SMNVEV (reference sequence). The length of the CDR3 is 14 residues. Deletions cut 3 bases from V and 6 bases from J, with 15 bases between. DNA for the CDR3: TGTGCCAGCAGTTTCAGTGGGACAAACCGCGAGCAGTACTTC. Protein product: CASSFSGTNREQYF.

This clone came up many times. The rearrangement uses TRBV5-4 and TRBJ2-3, with D perhaps matching TRBD2 (5 bases). CDR1 is SGHNT and CDR2 is YYREEE in the germline V gene (reference sequence). Trimming took off 4 bases at V and 1 base at J, with 7 bases between the two ends. The CDR3 totals 13 residues. The CDR3 DNA follows: TGTGCCAGCAGCCGGCGGGGCACAGATACGCAGTATTTT. This encodes CASSRRGTDTQYF.

This clone came up a few times. The chain links TRBV30 to TRBJ2-3; no firm D call. V lost 3 bases and J lost 3, with 13 bases in between. The CDR3 has 14 amino acids. Germline assignment: CDR1 GTSNPN and CDR2 SVGIG (reference sequence). The CDR3 nucleotides read TGTGCCTGGAGAGGCAGCCCCTCGACAGATACGCAGTATTTT. Its translation is CAWRGSPSTDTQYF.

The rearrangement uses TRBV29-1 and TRBJ2-3; no clear D. Trimming shortened V by 6 bases and J by 2 bases, and 6 bases separated the two germline ends. CDR3 size: 11 residues. From germline, CDR1 is SQVTM and CDR2 ANQGSEA. CDR3 coding DNA: TGCAGCGTCCCTTACACAGATACGCAGTATTTT. Translated: CSVPYTDTQYF.

The rearrangement joins TRBV7-9 to TRBJ2-7; D is perhaps TRBD2 (5 bases). With 1 base removed from V and 0 bases from J, the gap between germline ends came to 13 bases. Germline CDR1 reads SEHNR; CDR2 reads FQNEAQ (reference sequence). The CDR3 has 16 residues. CDR3 loop: CASSLVGSAYSYEQYF. CDR3 DNA: TGTGCCAGCAGCTTAGTTGGTAGCGCTTACTCCTACGAGCAGTACTTC. The full variable domain, in which reference TRBV7-9 and TRBJ2-7 provide the parts outside the CDR3, is DTGVSQNPRHKITKRGQNVTFRCDPISEHNRLYWYRQTLGQGPEFLTYFQNEAQLEKSRLLSDRFSAERPKGSFSTLEIQRTEQGDSAMYLCASSLVGSAYSYEQYFGPGTRLTVT.

This chain links TRBV30 with TRBJ1-1; TRBD1 is a possible D gene (5 bases). The CDR3 is made up of 14 amino acids. CDR1 GTSNPN and CDR2 SVGIG come from the germline V gene (reference sequence). Trimming left V 4 bases short and J 0 bases short, with 12 bases between. The DNA of the CDR3 is TGTGCCTGGAACCTGCAGGGATTGAACACTGAAGCTTTCTTT. Translating gives CAWNLQGLNTEAFF.

V usage is TRBV11-2 and J usage is TRBJ2-1; weak D call: TRBD2 (6 bases). Trimming pared 6 bases from V and 10 bases from J, leaving 19 bases between. This CDR3 has 14 residues. Germline V lookup: CDR1 SGHAT, CDR2 FQNNGV. The CDR3: CASRAAPGGEEQFF. In nucleotides, the CDR3 is TGTGCCAGCAGGGCAGCCCCTGGCGGGGAGGAGCAGTTCTTC.

The V gene is TRBV28, the J gene TRBJ2-2; D is unclear. Trimming took 5 bases from V and 0 from J, leaving 16 bases between them. Germline assignment: CDR1 MDHEN and CDR2 SYDVKM. This CDR3 comprises 17 residues. The CDR3 bases are TGTGCCAGCAGTCCCCTCGCTGGGCGGACGAACACCGGGGAGCTGTTTTTT. Translation: CASSPLAGRTNTGELFF.

J is TRBJ1-4 and V is TRBV20-1; D gene unclear. Germline-derived CDR1 and CDR2 are DFQATT and SNEGSKA (reference sequence). V lost 5 bases and J 0 bases, leaving 1 base between the germline ends. The CDR3 consists of 11 residues. The CDR3 sequence: CSASTNEKLFF. CDR3 nucleotide sequence: TGCAGTGCTTCAACTAATGAAAAACTGTTTTTT.

The genes are TRBV4-3 and TRBJ1-3; D not resolved. This CDR3 is 14 amino acids long. Trimming stripped 0 bases from V and 3 bases from J, with 6 bases between. Germline lookup yields CDR1 LGHNA and CDR2 YSLEER. The CDR3 region is CASSQEGYGNTIYF. In DNA, the CDR3 is TGCGCCAGCAGCCAAGAAGGTTATGGAAACACCATATATTTT.

Details on this clone: At one end, the junction sequence differs from germline, possibly due to a read error. The chain couples TRBV7-2 to TRBJ2-7; D tentatively fits TRBD1 or TRBD2 (6 bases each). The CDR3 has 14 residues. In germline, CDR1 is SGHTA, CDR2 FQGNSA. CDR3: CASSIGGSSYEQHF. The CDR3 DNA reads TGTGCCAGCAGCATAGGGGGGAGCTCCTACGAGCAGCACTTC.

Of note for this clone: A much larger clone is a single base away; this may be a read error. The sample has other DNA sequences that encode this CDR3 too. The genes are TRBV7-3 and TRBJ2-2; D not certain. Trimming cost V 2 bases and J 5 bases, with 3 bases left between them. Germline V gene lookup returns CDR1 SGHTA and CDR2 FQGTGA. This CDR3 is built from 12 residues. CDR3 in DNA: TGTGCCAGCAGCTTAGGTACCGGGGAGCTGTTTTTT. Encoded protein: CASSLGTGELFF.

The table lists this clone with a count of one. The chain links TRBV7-2 to TRBJ1-5; D not certain. With 5 bases removed from V and 3 bases from J, the gap between germline ends came to 14 bases. Looked up from germline, CDR1 is SGHTA and CDR2 is FQGNSA. The CDR3 has 15 amino acids. The CDR3 sequence is CASSRQSANNQPQHF. The CDR3 DNA reads as TGTGCCAGCAGCCGGCAGTCAGCAAACAATCAGCCCCAGCATTTT.

The V call is TRBV6-1, the J call TRBJ1-5, with TRBD1 matching over 9 bases. Germline-derived CDR1 and CDR2 are MNHNS and SASEGT. The ends lost 4 bases at V and 4 bases at J; junction bases unmatched: 2. CDR3 size: 14 residues. The CDR3 reads CASSVDRGNQPQHF. The DNA of the CDR3 is TGTGCCAGCAGTGTCGACAGGGGGAATCAGCCCCAGCATTTT.

V and J are TRBV4-3 and TRBJ2-7; D is possibly TRBD2 (5 bases). This CDR3 spans 14 amino acids. Trimming took off 0 bases at V and 1 base at J, with 7 bases between the two ends. From germline, CDR1 is LGHNA and CDR2 YSLEER. The CDR3 region has the DNA TGCGCCAGCAGCCAAGATGGCGGGTCCTACGAGCAGTACTTC. It yields the protein CASSQDGGSYEQYF.

V usage is TRBV5-1 and J usage is TRBJ2-7, with 13 bases matching TRBD2. The germline gives CDR1 SGHRS, CDR2 YFSETQ. Trimming at V came to 0 bases and at J to 4 bases, leaving 1 base not matched to a gene. The length of the CDR3 is 15 residues. The DNA for the CDR3 is TGCGCCAGCAGCTTGGAGACTAGCGGGAGGTACGAGCAGTACTTC. Encoded protein: CASSLETSGRYEQYF.